This T cell receptor (beta chain) was documented in a study of shared clonotypes between healthy human individuals. Study as a whole: In total, the donors were a couple of women and three men aged 18 to 49. Per donor, CD8 memory used one plate, CD8 naive used two, CD4 memory used three and CD4 naive used three. Findings and limits, study-wide: Of the naive CD4 clonotypes, about 5% were shared across a handful of donors.

Here immunoSEQ multiplex PCR was the method, and the copy in TCRdb shows in-frame clones only, minus some. The table has roughly 2.4 million clones, 90% to 97% seen once. As concerns this clone: What it binds is not known.

The germline V gene has CDR1 SGHRS and CDR2 YFSETQ. CDR3 size: 16 residues. The ends were cut back, 4 bases at V and 2 bases at J, with 16 bases in the middle. The gene calls are TRBV5-1 and TRBJ2-1; perhaps TRBD1 as D (7 bases). This clonotype was obtained from a man younger than 35 in good health. Material: naive CD4+ T cells sorted from blood. Subset specified: CD45RA+ positively selected. The CDR3 sequence: CASSPEEGATYNEQFF. The CDR3 DNA reads as TGCGCCAGCAGCCCCGAGGAGGGGGCTACCTACAATGAGCAGTTCTTC. The entire variable domain, with the rest obtained from reference TRBV5-1 and TRBJ2-1, is as follows: KAGVTQTPRYLIKTRGQQVTLSCSPISGHRSVSWYQQTPGQGLQFLFEYFSETQRNKGNFPGRFSGRQFSNSRSEMNVSTLELGDSALYLCASSPEEGATYNEQFFGPGTRLTVL.